This T cell receptor (beta chain) comes out of a study of blood T cell repertoires in COVID-19 (dated by TCRdb to about 2020). Study-level background: Samples from collaborators originated in the United States, Italy and Spain and spanned both the acute and convalescent phases of COVID-19. The material from the prospective study consisted of cDNA or gDNA derived from T cells, B-cell-depleted T cells, or PBMCs. The dataset comprised deeply sampled blood TCRbeta repertoires from subjects exposed to, actively infected with, or recovered from COVID-19. The repertoires were released in a freely available public database meant as a resource for research on the immune response to SARS-CoV-2. Samples were obtained from the ongoing ImmuneRACE study (first 160 participants) and from 950 to 1,500 subjects provided by 6 global collaborators. A de-identified subject ID, COVID-19 status, age in years and sex were almost always included in the sample metadata. Where available, HLA class I and class II types were obtained from metadata supplied by the sample provider rather than from assay-based typing. Results the study describes overall, beyond this receptor: The quantity of clinical and demographic metadata differed by source and by participant and was supplied without curation.

V is pruned by 5 bases and J by 1 base, leaving 7 bases of the junction without a gene match. CDR1 and CDR2 (LNHDA, SQIVND) derive from the germline V gene (reference sequence). The CDR3 has 15 amino acids, counting the end cysteine and phenylalanine. Only the CDR3 part of the read is kept: 45 bases, read in frame from the first base. Notes on this clone: This clone's antigen is unknown. Per-base qualities were not stored, and no clone one base away is much larger.

Whole blood was collected in K2EDTA tubes by collaborating institutions according to the institutions' own protocols. Collaborator samples were shipped for TCRbeta analysis as frozen whole blood, isolated PBMCs, or DNA extracted from either sample type. The immunoSEQ Assay, a bias-controlled multiplex PCR, was used to amplify TCRbeta CDR3 regions from genomic DNA. On the authors' methods: The number of nucleated cells in each sample was estimated by amplification of reference gene primers within the assay. To quantify the absolute abundance of each unique TCRbeta CDR3 rearrangement, sequence reads were collapsed and filtered. For each sample, productive Simpson clonality was calculated by taking the square root of Simpson's diversity index across productive rearrangements. TCRdb limited this immuneACCESS table to in-frame rearrangements with V and J called. A share of clones is missing; checked studies link under half to unresolved V genes, and the rest is unexplained. Clone size and the V and J calls come from that table; the DNA yielded D and trimming. The sample table records 49,000 or so clones; around 87% of these occur just once. Under 8.5% of the sample rests with the top ten.

The receptor comes from a middle-aged man with active COVID-19. The sample comprised peripheral blood. The chain links TRBV19 with TRBJ1-1, with 7 middle bases fitting TRBD1. The CDR3 is CASSLARTGNTEAFF. The DNA sequence is as follows: TGTGCCAGTAGTTTGGCCAGGACAGGGAACACTGAAGCTTTCTTT.